The clone carrying this T cell receptor beta chain was seen just once. This entry comes from a study of OX40 agonist ivuxolimab in advanced cancers. Study-level background: Of the participants, around 39% had some prior anti-PD-1, anti-PD-L1 or anti-CTLA-4 therapy, which was allowed. Partial response was recorded in three patients: one hepatocellular carcinoma and two cutaneous melanoma cases.

Sequencing was performed with immunoSEQ multiplex PCR; in TCRdb, only in-frame clones are kept and a portion is missing. Of tens of thousands of clones listed, 75% to 90% are singletons. This specimen consisted of CD4+ or CD8+ T cells sorted from blood, obtained in a trial of the OX40 agonist ivuxolimab. The receptor's source is an adult with an advanced solid tumor such as melanoma, head and neck, liver or kidney cancer.

DNA of the CDR3: TGTGCCAGCAGCACCGGGACAGGGGATCCTCAGCCCCAGCATTTT. Its protein is CASSTGTGDPQPQHF. The rearrangement joins TRBV9 to TRBJ1-5; 10 nucleotides align to TRBD1. This CDR3 has 15 amino acids. V gave up 4 bases and J gave up 6 bases; unmatched junction bases: 7. CDR1 SGDLS and CDR2 YYNGEE come from the germline V gene.